This TCR beta chain was found in a study of regulatory T cells in long-lasting Graves disease. On this clonotype: The antigen is unknown.

Study-wide points: New patients shared fewer public clonotypes (around 880) than persistent patients did (around 2,700). Tissue studied was limited to peripheral blood, excluding thyroid tissue. Favored usage of TRBV28, TRBJ1-2 and TRBJ2-5 was recorded in persistent disease.

To make TCR beta libraries, researchers used iRepertoire HTBI primers and Arm-PCR of CDR3 regions. One entry per CDR3 protein results from TCRdb running MiXCR on the multiplex PCR reads. The table includes roughly 500,000 distinct CDR3 sequences, about 13% detected once. The time point denotes: newly diagnosed GD, antithyroid drugs for less than 3 months. The TCR library was prepared using RNA isolated from PBMCs. Each patient gave approximately 8.1 milliliters of EDTA-anticoagulated peripheral blood. V gave up 2 bases and J gave up 3 bases; unmatched junction bases: 6. The CDR3 contains 16 residues. Germline CDR1 LNHDA, CDR2 SQIVND (reference sequence). This sample was also put to use in a study of T cells in Graves' hyperthyroidism and ophthalmopathy.

The starting material was peripheral blood mononuclear cells (PBMCs), obtained at new diagnosis, from a patient treated with antithyroid drugs. The V gene is TRBV19, the J gene TRBJ1-2; 10 bases line up with TRBD1. The clonotype originates from a young man with Graves disease. CDR3 residues: CASSIRDRGFDYGYTF. In DNA, the CDR3 is TGTGCCAGTAGTATAAGGGACAGGGGATTCGACTATGGCTACACCTTC. The full variable domain, in which reference TRBV19 and TRBJ1-2 provide the parts outside the CDR3, is DGGITQSPKYLFRKEGQNVTLSCEQNLNHDAMYWYRQDPGQGLRLIYYSQIVNDFQKGDIAEGYSVSREKKESFPLTVTSAQKNPTAFYLCASSIRDRGFDYGYTFGSGTRLTVV.